This T cell receptor (beta chain) was profiled in a study of human T cells and chemical hapten exposure. Study-level points and caveats: Every donor had alopecia, and their immune response may therefore differ from healthy people's.

CDR3 length: 17 amino acids. Trimming removed 6 bases at V and 0 bases at J, with 18 bases between. Germline CDR1 is MNHNY and CDR2 is SVGAGI (reference sequence). A note on this clonotype: Its antigen remains unknown.

In the library, unique molecular identifiers were attached to individual cDNA molecules. TCRdb re-analysed the RACE reads in MiXCR, keeping a single row per CDR3 protein. Among roughly 89,000 distinct CDR3 sequences listed, about 11% were seen once. The time point: patch test 3, about 24 weeks after DPC sensitization. As for treatment: therapeutic diphenylcyclopropenone sensitization with weekly scalp DPC. The chain has TRBV6-6 and TRBJ2-1; D perhaps matches TRBD2 (6 bases). The specimen was whole blood, collected in connection with sensitization to the hapten diphenylcyclopropenone (DPC). This TCR came from a woman between 25 and 40 years old with alopecia areata. Some clones in this sample may be carry-over from other donors' samples. CDR3 loop: CASSDLSLASSYNEQFF. CDR3 DNA: TGTGCCAGCAGCGACCTATCTCTAGCGAGCTCCTACAATGAGCAGTTCTTC.